The next 10 T cell receptor beta chains were all read from a single sample in a study of human T cells and chemical hapten exposure. Unseparated into fractions, whole blood served as the source from which total RNA was extracted. TCRdb independently ran MiXCR on the 5' RACE reads; one entry per CDR3 protein. The repertoire has 75,000 or so distinct CDR3 sequences, approximately 15% of them found once; the top ten carry nearly 7%. The origin of the receptors is a female donor in good health.

Note on this clonotype: The junction departs from germline at one end; a sequencing error may be responsible. The chain combines TRBV7-2 with TRBJ2-3; weak D call: TRBD1 (5 bases). CDR3 size: 13 residues. Germline V gene data show CDR1 as SGHTA and CDR2 as FQGNSA. CDR3: CVSSNPRADTQYF. DNA for the CDR3: TGTGTCAGCAGCAATCCCAGGGCGGATACGCAGTATTTT.

The chain couples TRBV29-1 to TRBJ2-7; D is undetermined. The CDR3 covers 13 residues. Germline-derived CDR1 and CDR2 are SQVTM and ANQGSEA. With 5 bases removed from V and 0 bases from J, the gap between germline ends came to 11 bases. CDR3 residues: CSVRSASSYEQYF. The CDR3 nucleotides read TGCAGCGTTCGTTCAGCGAGCTCCTACGAGCAGTACTTC.

This clonotype was picked up a small number of times. The chain combines TRBV19 with TRBJ2-1; tentative D call: TRBD2 (6 bases). Germline V gene lookup returns CDR1 LNHDA and CDR2 SQIVND (reference sequence). V lost 2 bases to trimming and J lost 7 bases, with 18 bases between them. The CDR3 totals 16 residues. The CDR3 nucleotides read TGTGCCAGTAGTATAAGGGTGGGACTCCCCTGGAATGAGCAGTTCTTC. It is translated as CASSIRVGLPWNEQFF.

The rearrangement links TRBV12-3 or TRBV12-4 to TRBJ1-1; D unclear. The V end was cut by 2 bases, the J end by 7 bases, with 17 bases between. This CDR3 is 15 amino acids long. The CDR3 region has the DNA TGTGCCAGCAGTTTACGGTTCGGAGGGTACAGTGAAGCTTTCTTT. It yields the protein CASSLRFGGYSEAFF.

This clonotype was observed a handful of times. V usage is TRBV20-1 and J usage is TRBJ1-6; tentatively, D is TRBD1 (5 bases). Germline lookup yields CDR1 DFQATT and CDR2 SNEGSKA (reference sequence). The CDR3 spans 14 residues. V lost 3 bases and J lost 9, with 15 bases in between. CDR3 protein: CSASRGDGGSPLHF. The CDR3 nucleotides are TGCAGTGCTAGTAGGGGTGACGGGGGTTCACCCCTCCACTTT.

There are a few counts of this clonotype. The chain employs TRBV19 and TRBJ1-5; tentatively, D is TRBD1 (5 bases). Per germline, CDR1 LNHDA and CDR2 SQIVND (reference sequence). Trimming took off 10 bases at V and 6 bases at J, with 19 bases between the two ends. The CDR3 runs to 14 residues. CDR3 DNA sequence: TGTGCCACAGCCAGAAGAGGGGAGTCTCAGCCCCAGCATTTT. This gives the protein CATARRGESQPQHF. The variable domain in full, with the rest retrieved from reference TRBV19 and TRBJ1-5, is DGGITQSPKYLFRKEGQNVTLSCEQNLNHDAMYWYRQDPGQGLRLIYYSQIVNDFQKGDIAEGYSVSREKKESFPLTVTSAQKNPTAFYLCATARRGESQPQHFGDGTRLSIL.

The J gene is TRBJ2-3, the V gene TRBV20-1, with 8 positions matching TRBD2. Trimming took 1 base from V and 2 from J; bases not matched to a gene: 5. This CDR3 is built from 15 residues. The germline CDR1 and CDR2 sequences are DFQATT and SNEGSKA (reference sequence). The CDR3 coding sequence is TGCAGTGCTAGAGTGGCTAGCGGGCCCACAGATACGCAGTATTTT. This encodes CSARVASGPTDTQYF.

CDR3 in amino acids: CSAPTSGQETQYF. The DNA for the CDR3 is TGCAGTGCACCTACTAGCGGACAAGAGACCCAGTACTTC. The chain joins TRBV20-1 to TRBJ2-5; 8 bases are a match to TRBD2. This CDR3 has 13 residues. V dropped 6 bases and J dropped 2; count of bases not matched to a gene: 5. CDR1 is DFQATT, CDR2 SNEGSKA, per germline (reference sequence).

The CDR3 sequence is CASSVTGSTDTQYF. CDR3 nucleotides: TGTGCCAGCAGCGTGACGGGGAGCACAGATACGCAGTATTTT. The chain carries TRBV9 and TRBJ2-3, with D possibly being TRBD2 (5 bases). Trimming took 2 bases from V and 0 from J, leaving 7 bases between them. Germline assignment: CDR1 SGDLS and CDR2 YYNGEE. The CDR3 is 14 amino acids.

This clonotype was picked up a small number of times. The V and J genes are TRBV7-2 and TRBJ1-2; tentatively, D is TRBD1 (6 bases). The CDR3 loop spans 12 amino acids. From germline, CDR1 is SGHTA and CDR2 FQGNSA. The V end lost 3 bases, the J end lost 8 bases, and 10 bases lay between the germline ends. CDR3 DNA sequence: TGTGCCAGCAGCTTTGACAGGAACGGCTACACCTTC. Amino acid sequence: CASSFDRNGYTF.